The next 19 T cell receptor beta chains were all read from a single sample in a study of T cell clonotyping in hematopoietic cell transplantation. Libraries were prepared by immunoSEQ multiplex PCR; TCRdb keeps only in-frame clonotypes and omits some of them. The sample comprises more than 55,000 clones, over 90% of which are singletons, and roughly 1.7% rests with the top ten. The sequencing sample was made of peripheral blood mononuclear cells. Receptors originate from a man aged 50 to 60 in good health. Some clones in this sample may be carry-over from other donors' samples.

V gene TRBV5-1 combines with J gene TRBJ1-1, with 9 bases aligning to TRBD1. Trimming took 3 bases from V and 0 from J; bases not matched to a gene: 9. This CDR3 comprises 17 residues. Germline lookup yields CDR1 SGHRS and CDR2 YFSETQ. The CDR3 loop is CASSSGQGGVLNTEAFF. The CDR3 nucleotides are TGCGCCAGCAGCTCGGGACAGGGTGGGGTCCTGAACACTGAAGCTTTCTTT.

The J gene is TRBJ2-7, the V gene TRBV6-1, with D perhaps TRBD2 (6 bases). Germline CDR1 reads MNHNS; CDR2 reads SASEGT. The germline V and J ends were trimmed by 1 base and 13 bases, with 14 bases remaining between them. This CDR3 is built from 12 residues. The CDR3 here is CASSEGGVMHYF. CDR3 nucleotide sequence: TGTGCCAGCAGTGAAGGGGGGGTTATGCATTACTTC.

The V and J genes are TRBV2 and TRBJ1-2, with a tentative D call TRBD1 (6 bases). The germline V gene encodes CDR1 SNHLY and CDR2 FYNNEI. The CDR3 has 13 amino acids. V dropped 11 bases and J dropped 4 bases, with 17 bases sitting between them. In DNA form, the CDR3 reads TGTGCCGGTGGGGGAACAGGGAGCTATGGCTACACCTTC. Residues: CAGGGTGSYGYTF.

The chain joins TRBV5-6 to TRBJ2-7; D is possibly TRBD2 (6 bases). Trimming shortened V by 5 bases and J by 7 bases, and 10 bases separated the two germline ends. The length of the CDR3 is 11 residues. CDR1 SGHDT and CDR2 YYEEEE come from the germline V gene. CDR3 in amino acids: CASSSSGEQYF. The CDR3 bases are TGTGCCAGCAGTTCGAGCGGGGAGCAGTACTTC.

This clone was found once. The chain uses TRBV7-2 and TRBJ2-1; 9 positions agree with TRBD2. The CDR3 spans 17 residues. The V and J ends lost 2 bases and 12 bases, in that order; junction bases with no gene match: 17. CDR1 and CDR2 (germline): SGHTA, FQGNSA. The CDR3 here is CASSLRGTSRRTSVQFF. The CDR3 coding sequence is TGTGCCAGCAGCTTAAGAGGGACTAGCCGTCGGACTTCCGTGCAGTTCTTC.

The rearrangement links TRBV5-6 to TRBJ1-5; possible D gene TRBD1, 6 bases. The V gene lost 0 bases and the J gene lost 6 bases, with 19 bases spanning the gap. From germline, CDR1 is SGHDT and CDR2 YYEEEE. The CDR3 has 17 amino acids. CDR3 in amino acids: CASSLDGTGNLGQPQHF. The CDR3 nucleotides are TGTGCCAGCAGCTTGGACGGTACAGGGAATCTTGGTCAGCCCCAGCATTTT.

V is TRBV5-3 and J is TRBJ1-2; possible D gene TRBD1, 5 bases. TRBV5-3 is placed among ORFs of uncertain function. The CDR3 runs 16 residues. The germline V and J ends were trimmed by 4 bases and 2 bases, with 18 bases remaining between them. CDR3 in DNA: TGTGCCAGAAGCCCCCGGGTGTGGGGGGGGAACTATGGCTACACCTTC. This codes for CARSPRVWGGNYGYTF.

This clone was observed a single time. This chain uses TRBV9 with TRBJ1-6; maybe TRBD1 (5 bases). The CDR3 consists of 16 residues. Trimming left V 4 bases short and J 0 bases short, with 11 bases between. Germline V gives CDR1 SGDLS, CDR2 YYNGEE. The CDR3 reads CASSQTESSYNSPLHF. The CDR3 DNA reads as TGTGCCAGCAGCCAGACAGAGAGCTCCTATAATTCACCCCTCCACTTT.

J is TRBJ1-4 and V is TRBV4-1, with D uncertain. CDR1 and CDR2 from the germline V gene are MGHRA and YSYEKL. The V gene lost 2 bases and the J gene lost 7 bases, with 20 bases spanning the gap. This CDR3 comprises 17 residues. Here the CDR3 DNA reads TGCGCCAGCAGCCAACAACTCCCGGATGCCTCTTTTGAAAAACTGTTTTTT. This encodes CASSQQLPDASFEKLFF.

J is TRBJ1-2 and V is TRBV28, with unresolved D. Deletions cut 6 bases from V and 6 bases from J, with 8 bases between. CDR3 size: 11 residues. CDR1 and CDR2 (germline): MDHEN, SYDVKM. CDR3 protein: CASSKLHGYTF. The CDR3, as DNA: TGTGCCAGCAGCAAACTTCATGGCTACACCTTC.

This chain connects TRBV27 to TRBJ1-1, with 8 bases lining up with TRBD1. The V gene end was trimmed by 5 bases and the J gene end by 0 bases; junction bases not matched to a gene: 8. The CDR3 spans 16 residues. The germline V gene encodes CDR1 MNHEY and CDR2 SMNVEV (reference sequence). The CDR3 region has the DNA TGTGCCAGCAGTCCGTGGACAGGGAAGATGAACACTGAAGCTTTCTTT. As protein: CASSPWTGKMNTEAFF.

Here the CDR3 reads CAWSVAAYEQYF. The DNA for the CDR3 is TGTGCCTGGAGTGTGGCAGCTTACGAGCAGTACTTC. The chain uses TRBV30 and TRBJ2-7; D uncertain. V dropped 0 bases and J dropped 4 bases, with 7 bases sitting between them. Germline V gene sequence: CDR1 GTSNPN, CDR2 SVGIG (reference sequence). The CDR3 is 12 amino acids.

The chain has TRBV28 and TRBJ2-3, with TRBD2 identical over 10 bases. CDR1 is MDHEN and CDR2 is SYDVKM in the germline V gene. Losses at the gene ends were 10 bases for V and 2 bases for J; bases not matched to a gene: 6. The CDR3 covers 14 residues. DNA for the CDR3: TGTGCCATCCGAAGCGGGGGGGCCACAGATACGCAGTATTTT. Residues: CAIRSGGATDTQYF.

V usage is TRBV2 and J usage is TRBJ1-6; D call uncertain. The germline V gene has CDR1 SNHLY and CDR2 FYNNEI. The CDR3 is 16 amino acids. V lost 3 bases and J 10 bases, leaving 19 bases between the germline ends. CDR3 protein: CASSDMGPGFGSPLHF. CDR3 DNA sequence: TGTGCCAGCAGTGATATGGGTCCGGGGTTCGGATCACCCCTCCACTTT.

The chain combines TRBV9 with TRBJ2-7; 9 bases line up with TRBD2. Germline trimming cut 1 base from V and 7 bases from J; bases unmatched to any gene: 6. Germline CDR1 is SGDLS and CDR2 is YYNGEE. The CDR3 is 14 amino acids. As DNA, the CDR3 is TGTGCCAGCAGCGTACGGCGGGAGGGTCAGGAGCAGTACTTC. It translates to CASSVRREGQEQYF.

CDR3 nucleotides: TGCGCCAGCAGCTTGGGTTCGCCCCAAGATACGCAGTATTTT. As protein: CASSLGSPQDTQYF. V gene TRBV5-1 combines with J gene TRBJ2-3; D is undetermined. CDR1 is SGHRS and CDR2 is YFSETQ in the germline V gene. Trimming cost V 0 bases and J 5 bases, with 10 bases left between them. This CDR3 comprises 14 residues.

This sequence joins TRBV6-5 and TRBJ1-6; a weak D match, TRBD1 (6 bases). Germline CDR1 and CDR2: MNHEY and SVGAGI. This CDR3 has 14 amino acids. Trimming took 8 bases from V and 8 from J, leaving 16 bases between them. Written as DNA, the CDR3 is TGTGCCAGCCGTAAACAGGGCAGGGATTCACCCCTCCACTTT. As protein: CASRKQGRDSPLHF.

As to this clone: Other DNA sequences in this specimen translate into the identical CDR3. V is TRBV27 and J is TRBJ1-1; D is possibly TRBD1 (5 bases). Germline CDR1 and CDR2: MNHEY and SMNVEV (reference sequence). This CDR3 has 13 amino acids. V was shortened by 5 bases and J by 2 bases, with 9 bases between the two germline ends. CDR3 loop: CASSLGGNTEAFF. The CDR3 nucleotides read TGTGCCAGCAGTCTGGGGGGAAACACTGAAGCTTTCTTT.

This chain uses TRBV7-8 with TRBJ2-1; tentative D call: TRBD2 (6 bases). The CDR3 totals 16 residues. Germline V gene lookup returns CDR1 SGHVS and CDR2 FQNEAQ. Trimming took 0 bases from V and 5 from J, leaving 14 bases between them. CDR3 DNA sequence: TGTGCCAGCAGCTTAGCTGGAAAGGGACTTAACAATGAGCAGTTCTTC. This sequence encodes CASSLAGKGLNNEQFF. Variable domain in full (rest from reference TRBV7-8 and TRBJ2-1): GAGVSQSPRYKVAKRGQDVALRCDPISGHVSLFWYQQALGQGPEFLTYFQNEAQLDKSGLPSDRFFAERPEGSVSTLKIQRTQQEDSAVYLCASSLAGKGLNNEQFFGPGTRLTVL.